Shown below are 18 T cell receptor beta chains from a single sample sequenced in a study of Graves' ophthalmopathy and Graves' hyperthyroidism. RNA transcripts were the template, and TCR beta CDR3 regions were amplified from them. An initial RT-PCR round employing HTBI primers preceded a second-round multiplex PCR. MiXCR, run by TCRdb on the multiplex PCR reads, gives a single entry per CDR3 protein. The profile shows around 340,000 distinct CDR3 sequences, roughly 16% of them singletons. The sample was peripheral blood. These receptors were collected from an adult man with Graves' ophthalmopathy.

Ten or more counts support this clonotype. This chain links TRBV6-2 or TRBV6-3 with TRBJ2-5, with 10 positions matching TRBD2. J lost 5 bases, V lost 0 bases, and 9 bases had no gene match. Germline CDR1 is MNHEY and CDR2 is SVGEGT. The CDR3 loop spans 17 amino acids. CDR3 sequence reads: CASSYSGAGGPRETQYF. The CDR3, as DNA: TGTGCCAGCAGTTACTCGGGAGCGGGAGGGCCTCGTGAGACCCAGTACTTC.

The V call is TRBV20-1, the J call TRBJ2-7; TRBD2 matches at 12 bases. After removal of 1 base from V and 3 bases from J, the junction contained 4 bases not matched to a gene. Per germline, CDR1 DFQATT and CDR2 SNEGSKA (reference sequence). CDR3 length: 15 amino acids. The CDR3 DNA reads as TGCAGTGCTAGAGGGGGACTAGCGGGCCACTACGAGCAGTACTTC. Protein sequence: CSARGGLAGHYEQYF.

This clonotype was detected many times. The chain's CDR3 is CATSDRDTDRLLQETQYF. In DNA, the CDR3 is TGTGCCACCAGTGATCGGGATACGGACAGGCTCCTACAAGAGACCCAGTACTTC. The J gene is TRBJ2-5, the V gene TRBV24-1, with TRBD1 matching 7 bases. V shed 3 bases and J 2 bases; nucleotides not matched to a gene: 14. The CDR3 runs 18 residues. Germline values: CDR1 KGHDR, CDR2 SFDVKD.

Many counts were recorded for this clonotype. The chain recombines TRBV6-5 with TRBJ2-7; 9 bases agree with TRBD2. The junction had 12 bases not matched to a gene; V was cut back by 0 bases and J by 6 bases. The CDR3 totals 17 residues. Germline loops: CDR1 MNHEY, CDR2 SVGAGI. In DNA form, the CDR3 reads TGTGCCAGCAGTTACTCGAGTAATGGCGGGAGGGCCTCCGAGCAGTACTTC. Encoded protein: CASSYSSNGGRASEQYF.

Note on this clonotype: At one of its ends the junction is not consistent with the germline gene, which may arise from a read error. The V and J genes are TRBV12-3 or TRBV12-4 and TRBJ1-1, with D possibly being TRBD1 (5 bases). This CDR3 is 14 amino acids long. The CDR3 here is CASSGAQWGAEAYF. For the CDR3, the DNA is TGTGCCAGCAGTGGGGCACAGTGGGGCGCTGAAGCTTACTTT.

This clonotype was seen ten or more times. The chain recombines TRBV13 with TRBJ1-5; the D is unclear. Looked up from germline, CDR1 is PRHDT and CDR2 is FYEKMQ (reference sequence). V lost 0 bases, J lost 12 bases, and 12 bases lay in between. CDR3 length equals 13 residues. In DNA, the CDR3 is TGTGCCAGCAGCTTAGGCGGCTCCGGCGGCCAGCATTTT. Its translation: CASSLGGSGGQHF.

This clonotype was recorded at least ten times. The chain is built from TRBV24-1 and TRBJ2-2; 8 positions agree with TRBD2. The CDR3 extends over 17 amino acids. In germline, CDR1 is KGHDR, CDR2 SFDVKD. V was clipped by 1 base and J by 4 bases; unmatched bases: 7. For the CDR3, the DNA is TGTGCCACCAGTGATTTTTCCAGCGGGGGTTTCACCGGGGAGCTGTTTTTT. This sequence encodes CATSDFSSGGFTGELFF.

At least ten counts were recorded for this clonotype. The gene calls are TRBV5-1 and TRBJ1-6; no clear D gene. Germline V gene sequence: CDR1 SGHRS, CDR2 YFSETQ. CDR3 size: 13 residues. V lost 2 bases and J lost 6, with 6 bases in between. The CDR3 loop is CASSFGPNSPLHF. The DNA of the CDR3 is TGCGCCAGCAGCTTCGGACCTAATTCACCCCTCCACTTT.

There are many counts of this clonotype. The chain combines TRBV9 with TRBJ2-5, with 11 bases fitting TRBD2. The CDR3 sequence is 16 residues long. Trimming at V came to 4 bases and at J to 2 bases, leaving 7 bases not matched to a gene. Germline V CDR1 and CDR2: SGDLS, YYNGEE. The CDR3 coding sequence is TGTGCCAGCAGCATAGCGGGAGGGTGGTCACAAGAGACCCAGTACTTC. Its protein is CASSIAGGWSQETQYF.

This clonotype was observed many times. The rearrangement links TRBV6-5 to TRBJ1-2; D may be TRBD1 (5 bases). CDR1 and CDR2 from the germline V gene are MNHEY and SVGAGI. V lost 4 bases, J lost 7 bases, and 19 bases lay in between. CDR3 length equals 15 residues. The CDR3 DNA reads as TGTGCCAGCAGTTCCCAAGACAGTGTACACTCTGGCTACACCTTC. As protein: CASSSQDSVHSGYTF.

This clonotype was detected many times. The chain couples TRBV19 to TRBJ1-2; 10 bases are shared with TRBD1. J lost 5 bases, V lost 6 bases, and 12 bases had no gene match. The CDR3 consists of 16 residues. Germline-derived CDR1 and CDR2 are LNHDA and SQIVND (reference sequence). The CDR3: CASSDRGQTLQYGYTF. Written as DNA, the CDR3 is TGTGCCAGTAGCGACAGGGGGCAGACCCTACAGTATGGCTACACCTTC.

The sample holds many counts of this clonotype. The rearrangement links TRBV6-1 to TRBJ2-5, with 7 positions matching TRBD1. The CDR3 has 16 residues. After removal of 5 bases from V and 1 base from J, the junction contained 10 bases not matched to a gene. The V gene's germline CDR1 is MNHNS and CDR2 SASEGT. The CDR3 region is CASSPRTGPTQETQYF. The DNA of the CDR3 is TGTGCCAGCAGTCCTCGGACAGGACCCACCCAAGAGACCCAGTACTTC.

The chain links TRBV20-1 to TRBJ1-2; D remains unclear. Trimming removed 0 bases at V and 0 bases at J, with 8 bases between. The V gene's germline CDR1 is DFQATT and CDR2 SNEGSKA (reference sequence). This CDR3 contains 14 residues. The CDR3 DNA reads as TGCAGTGCTAGAGATTCCACGGCTAACTATGGCTACACCTTC. Encoded protein: CSARDSTANYGYTF.

Ten or more counts support this clonotype. The chain joins TRBV11-2 to TRBJ2-7; TRBD1 might be the D (6 bases). The germline gives CDR1 SGHAT, CDR2 FQNNGV. CDR3 size: 13 residues. Between the trimmed V and J ends, which lost 0 bases and 6 bases, there was a span of 9 bases. This CDR3 is CASSLEGAFEQYF. The CDR3 region has the DNA TGTGCCAGCAGCTTAGAGGGGGCATTCGAGCAGTACTTC.

Many counts were recorded for this clonotype. At one boundary the junction diverges from the germline segment, which might be a read error. The rearrangement links TRBV6-1 to TRBJ1-2, with TRBD1 matching 8 bases. Germline CDR1 is MNHNS and CDR2 is SASEGT. There are 12 residues in the CDR3. In DNA form, the CDR3 reads TGTGCCAGCAGTGAATCCCGGGACAGGCCCTCCTTC. Translating it yields CASSESRDRPSF.

This clonotype occurred many times. The chain is built from TRBV19 and TRBJ1-5; D possibly corresponds to TRBD1 (5 bases). Germline V gene data show CDR1 as LNHDA and CDR2 as SQIVND (reference sequence). The V and J ends lost 7 bases and 9 bases respectively, with 22 bases between them. The CDR3 consists of 15 residues. The CDR3 region is CASTRDGERGRPQHF. CDR3 DNA sequence: TGTGCCAGTACCCGAGACGGGGAGAGGGGTCGGCCCCAGCATTTT.

This clonotype has a count of ten or more. The chain employs TRBV2 and TRBJ2-7; 9 bases align to TRBD1. V shed 4 bases, J shed 1 base, and the junction held 2 bases outside the gene matches. The CDR3 extends over 14 amino acids. Germline-derived CDR1 and CDR2 are SNHLY and FYNNEI. The CDR3: CASSGDRVSYEQYF. The CDR3 nucleotides read TGTGCCAGCAGTGGGGACAGGGTTTCCTACGAGCAGTACTTC. Full variable domain (missing parts from reference TRBV2 and TRBJ2-7): EPEVTQTPSHQVTQMGQEVILRCVPISNHLYFYWYRQILGQKVEFLVSFYNNEISEKSEIFDDQFSVERPDGSNFTLKIRSTKLEDSAMYFCASSGDRVSYEQYFGPGTRLTVT.

This clonotype has ten or more counts. V and J are TRBV12-3 or TRBV12-4 and TRBJ1-1; tentative D call: TRBD1 (5 bases). The CDR3 loop spans 12 amino acids. Trimming pared 6 bases from V and 4 bases from J, leaving 9 bases between. The CDR3 region has the DNA TGTGCCAGCAGGGACGGGGGCACTGAAGCTTTCTTT. Translation: CASRDGGTEAFF.